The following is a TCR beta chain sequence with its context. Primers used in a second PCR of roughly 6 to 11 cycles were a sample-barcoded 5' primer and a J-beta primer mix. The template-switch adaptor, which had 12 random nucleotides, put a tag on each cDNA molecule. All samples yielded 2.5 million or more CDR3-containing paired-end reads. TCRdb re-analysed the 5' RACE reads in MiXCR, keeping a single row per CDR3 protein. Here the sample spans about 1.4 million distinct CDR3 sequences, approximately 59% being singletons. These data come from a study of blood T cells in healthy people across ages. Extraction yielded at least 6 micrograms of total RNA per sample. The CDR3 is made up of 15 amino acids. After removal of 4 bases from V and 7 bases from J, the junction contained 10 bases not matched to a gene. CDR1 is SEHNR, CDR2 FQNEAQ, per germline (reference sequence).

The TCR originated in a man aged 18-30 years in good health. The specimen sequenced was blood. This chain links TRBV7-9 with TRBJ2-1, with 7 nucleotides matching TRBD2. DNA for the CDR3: TGTGCCAGCAGCTCAGAGCGGGACCCGGGGAATGAGCAGTTCTTC. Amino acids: CASSSERDPGNEQFF.